What follows are 25 T cell receptor beta chains derived from one specimen sequenced in a study of post-analysis software for immune sequencing data. Study findings and constraints: Five or six TRBV segments, TRBV5-6, TRBV5-1 and TRBV20-1 among them, were found more frequent in patients than controls.

These receptors have no known antigen. Unique-molecular-identifier-tagged TCR beta cDNA libraries were used. TCRdb re-called the PCR reads with MiXCR, one entry per CDR3 protein. The table shows about 820,000 distinct CDR3 sequences, with approximately 50% occurring only once. Sample: blood. The receptor set was obtained from a girl aged 5-17 years with multiple sclerosis.

This clonotype was found a few times. V and J are TRBV29-1 and TRBJ2-5; D might be TRBD1 or TRBD2, each matching 5 bases. V lost 5 bases and J 4 bases, leaving 17 bases between the germline ends. CDR1 and CDR2 (germline): SQVTM, ANQGSEA. The CDR3 loop spans 14 amino acids. Here the CDR3 reads CSVKARGPGETQYF. Written as DNA, the CDR3 is TGCAGCGTTAAGGCTAGGGGACCGGGAGAGACCCAGTACTTC.

The sample holds one count of this clonotype. The J gene is TRBJ2-6, the V gene TRBV2, with 8 nucleotides matching TRBD1. The trim removed 5 bases at V and 0 bases at J, leaving 6 bases unmatched. The CDR3 contains 17 residues. Germline V gene data show CDR1 as SNHLY and CDR2 as FYNNEI. CDR3 loop: CASSIDRGSSGANVLTF. The CDR3 DNA sequence: TGTGCCAGCAGTATTGACAGGGGAAGCTCTGGGGCCAACGTCCTGACTTTC.

The chain has TRBV7-9 and TRBJ2-4, with 11 bases fitting TRBD2. The end of the DNA is better explained by TRBJ2-7, so the J call may be wrong. CDR3 length: 15 residues. The germline V gene encodes CDR1 SEHNR and CDR2 FQNEAQ (reference sequence). The CDR3 DNA follows: TGTGCCAGCAGCTTAAAGACTAGCGGGAACTACGAGCAGTACTTC. Protein sequence: CASSLKTSGNYEQYF.

V usage is TRBV6-6 and J usage is TRBJ2-3; 7 nucleotides agree with TRBD2. The CDR3 covers 17 residues. J lost 0 bases, V lost 2 bases, and 8 bases had no gene match. The germline V gene encodes CDR1 MNHNY and CDR2 SVGAGI (reference sequence). In nucleotides, the CDR3 is TGTGCCAGCAGTTACACCTCTAGCGGTGCTAGCACAGATACGCAGTATTTT. This gives the protein CASSYTSSGASTDTQYF.

This clonotype was seen more than once but under ten times. V gene TRBV29-1 combines with J gene TRBJ2-7; tentatively, D is TRBD1 (5 bases). CDR3 length: 13 residues. V gave up 6 bases and J gave up 0 bases, with 12 bases separating them. The germline gives CDR1 SQVTM, CDR2 ANQGSEA. The CDR3 region is CSVQGVLSYEQYF. The CDR3, as DNA: TGCAGCGTCCAAGGGGTACTCTCCTACGAGCAGTACTTC.

The genes are TRBV12-3 or TRBV12-4 and TRBJ2-4, with D perhaps TRBD1 or TRBD2 (5 bases each). The CDR3 consists of 13 residues. V lost 5 bases, J lost 9 bases, and 14 bases lay in between. CDR3 amino acids: CASSITERGIQYF. For the CDR3, the DNA is TGTGCCAGCAGTATCACAGAGAGGGGCATTCAGTACTTC.

J is TRBJ2-7 and V is TRBV29-1; a weak D match, TRBD2 (7 bases). There are 13 residues in the CDR3. Looked up from germline, CDR1 is SQVTM and CDR2 is ANQGSEA. Between the trimmed V and J ends, which lost 2 bases and 6 bases, there was a span of 14 bases. CDR3: CSVERGGSGEQYF. The DNA of the CDR3 is TGCAGCGTTGAAAGGGGGGGCTCGGGCGAGCAGTACTTC.

The J gene is TRBJ2-3, the V gene TRBV15; D not resolved. Germline CDR1 is LNHNV and CDR2 is YYDKDF (reference sequence). V was pared by 8 bases and J by 2 bases, with 20 bases between. This CDR3 has 16 amino acids. CDR3 coding DNA: TGTGCCACCCCCATCGAACGCTTCCCAAACACAGATACGCAGTATTTT. It yields the protein CATPIERFPNTDTQYF.

This clonotype was seen once. The chain uses TRBV11-1 and TRBJ2-6; the D is unclear. This CDR3 contains 14 residues. V was cut by 5 bases and J by 3 bases, with 8 bases left in between. Germline CDR1 is SGHAT and CDR2 is FQDESV (reference sequence). This chain's CDR3 is CASSPWGGANVLTF. In DNA, the CDR3 is TGTGCCAGCAGCCCCTGGGGTGGGGCCAACGTCCTGACTTTC.

V and J are TRBV6-4 and TRBJ2-3; no clear D. Germline loops: CDR1 MRHNA, CDR2 SNTAGT. This CDR3 is 14 amino acids long. Trimming removed 3 bases at V and 6 bases at J, with 13 bases between. CDR3 coding DNA: TGTGCCAGCAGTGAGGGGATAGATGTGGATACGCAGTATTTT. Its translation is CASSEGIDVDTQYF.

This chain joins TRBV3-1 and TRBJ2-7; 9 bases are shared with TRBD2. The CDR3 runs 20 residues. V shed 0 bases and J 0 bases; nucleotides not matched to a gene: 15. Germline CDR1 LGHDT, CDR2 YNNKEL (reference sequence). CDR3 in amino acids: CASSQDWHDFSGGDSYEQYF. The CDR3, as DNA: TGTGCCAGCAGCCAAGATTGGCACGATTTTAGCGGGGGCGACTCCTACGAGCAGTACTTC.

The chain employs TRBV20-1 and TRBJ2-1; TRBD2 matches 8 bases. Germline V gene data show CDR1 as DFQATT and CDR2 as SNEGSKA (reference sequence). V shed 1 base, J shed 8 bases, and the junction held 10 bases outside the gene matches. The CDR3 consists of 15 residues. CDR3 sequence: CSARGASGGMDEQFF. In DNA, the CDR3 is TGCAGTGCTAGAGGGGCCAGCGGGGGTATGGATGAGCAGTTCTTC.

Only one count was recorded for this clonotype. The gene calls are TRBV29-1 and TRBJ2-1; TRBD1 matches at 9 bases. V shed 2 bases, J shed 7 bases, and the junction held 9 bases outside the gene matches. The germline CDR1 and CDR2 sequences are SQVTM and ANQGSEA. The CDR3 runs to 15 residues. CDR3 sequence (DNA): TGCAGCGTTGAAACAGGGGGCGGTGTAAGGAATGAGCAGTTCTTC. Translating it yields CSVETGGGVRNEQFF.

This chain links TRBV12-3 or TRBV12-4 with TRBJ2-2; TRBD1 matches at 9 bases. The CDR3 sequence is 20 residues long. V lost 5 bases and J lost 1; bases outside the gene matches: 17. The CDR3 sequence: CASSPPTGTGYNLNTGELFF. CDR3 nucleotide sequence: TGTGCCAGCAGTCCCCCAACCGGGACAGGGTATAATTTGAACACCGGGGAGCTGTTTTTT.

This clonotype appeared a few times. The chain couples TRBV28 to TRBJ2-2; tentatively, D is TRBD1 or TRBD2 (5 bases each). This CDR3 is 13 amino acids long. Trimming shortened V by 10 bases and J by 6 bases, and 15 bases separated the two germline ends. Looked up from germline, CDR1 is MDHEN and CDR2 is SYDVKM. The CDR3 nucleotides read TGTGCCACCTCCGGGGCCGGAGCCGGGGAGCTGTTTTTT. Translation gives CATSGAGAGELFF.

V usage is TRBV7-2 and J usage is TRBJ2-1, with TRBD2 matching over 10 bases. Germline V gene lookup returns CDR1 SGHTA and CDR2 FQGNSA. With V trimmed by 3 bases and J by 8 bases, 4 bases remained unmatched. The CDR3 spans 14 residues. The CDR3 region is CASSFGLAGDEQFF. The DNA of the CDR3 is TGTGCCAGCAGCTTCGGTCTAGCGGGAGATGAGCAGTTCTTC.

The V call is TRBV12-3 or TRBV12-4, the J call TRBJ1-2, with D uncertain. The CDR3 is 14 residues long. The V end lost 6 bases, the J end lost 0 bases, and 11 bases lay between the germline ends. CDR3 nucleotide sequence: TGTGCCAGCAGAGCCGGCAGTGCTAACTATGGCTACACCTTC. This encodes CASRAGSANYGYTF.

The chain is built from TRBV27 and TRBJ2-7; 8 bases match TRBD1. CDR3 size: 15 residues. Germline-derived CDR1 and CDR2 are MNHEY and SMNVEV (reference sequence). V lost 2 bases, J lost 5 bases, and 8 bases stayed unmatched. The CDR3 spells CASSLAQGARNEQYF. In nucleotides, the CDR3 is TGTGCCAGCAGTTTAGCCCAGGGGGCGCGAAACGAGCAGTACTTC.

The chain has TRBV12-3 or TRBV12-4 and TRBJ2-1; 7 nucleotides match TRBD1. Judging by the DNA end, TRBJ2-7 fits better; the J call may be wrong. The CDR3 runs 14 residues. Here the CDR3 reads CASSRQGPGYEQYF. The CDR3, as DNA: TGTGCCAGCAGCCGACAGGGCCCAGGGTACGAGCAGTACTTC.

In its sample, this clonotype was seen a few times. J is TRBJ2-5 and V is TRBV27, with 8 bases that match TRBD2. Per the germline V gene, CDR1 is MNHEY and CDR2 is SMNVEV (reference sequence). The V segment lost 4 bases and the J segment 4 bases; nucleotides outside the gene matches: 8. The CDR3 spans 15 residues. CDR3 amino acids: CASSSGTRSLETQYF. The CDR3 DNA is TGTGCCAGCAGTTCCGGGACTAGGAGTTTAGAGACCCAGTACTTC.

The chain couples TRBV29-1 to TRBJ2-7; 7 positions match TRBD1. Germline V gene data show CDR1 as SQVTM and CDR2 as ANQGSEA. This CDR3 contains 12 residues. The V gene end was trimmed by 4 bases and the J gene end by 6 bases; junction bases not matched to a gene: 6. The CDR3 DNA follows: TGCAGCGTTGCGGACAGGCCACCCGAGCAGTACTTC. The encoded protein is CSVADRPPEQYF.

V is TRBV12-3 or TRBV12-4 and J is TRBJ2-7; D is unresolved. This CDR3 comprises 13 residues. The V end was cut by 5 bases, the J end by 0 bases, with 8 bases between. The CDR3 reads CASSDLSSYEQYF. The CDR3 bases are TGTGCCAGCAGTGACTTAAGCTCCTACGAGCAGTACTTC.

This clonotype came up a few times. The J gene is TRBJ2-7, the V gene TRBV5-5; 7 positions agree with TRBD1. The J call is uncertain, as TRBJ2-5 better fits the DNA end. The CDR3 is 17 amino acids. Per the germline V gene, CDR1 is SGHKS and CDR2 is YYEKEE (reference sequence). As DNA, the CDR3 is TGTGCCAGCAGCTTGGACGACAGGGCCCGACTCCCGGAGACCCAGTACTTC. This codes for CASSLDDRARLPETQYF.

The chain carries TRBV25-1 and TRBJ2-7; D might be TRBD2 (5 bases). Trimming stripped 3 bases from V and 9 bases from J, with 15 bases between. Germline V gene data show CDR1 as MGHDK and CDR2 as SYGVNS. This CDR3 has 13 amino acids. The CDR3 region has the DNA TGTGCCAGCAGTGAGCCGGGGAGTAAAAGGCAGTACTTC. Protein product: CASSEPGSKRQYF.

A single count supports this clonotype. This chain joins TRBV5-1 and TRBJ1-5; 8 bases map to TRBD1. CDR3 length equals 15 residues. The V gene's germline CDR1 is SGHRS and CDR2 YFSETQ. With 4 bases clipped from V and 0 bases from J, the junction kept 3 bases outside the gene matches. The CDR3 loop reads CASSETGDSNQPQHF. For the CDR3, the DNA is TGCGCCAGCAGCGAGACAGGGGATAGCAATCAGCCCCAGCATTTT.